The clone carrying this T cell receptor beta chain is a singleton in its sample. Its cognate antigen is unknown. Looked up from germline, CDR1 is LGHNA and CDR2 is YSLEER. The germline V and J ends were trimmed by 0 bases and 7 bases, with 23 bases remaining between them. This CDR3 comprises 18 residues. In the PCR, 60 Vbeta and 13 Jbeta primers were used. Sequencing was performed with immunoSEQ multiplex PCR; in TCRdb, only in-frame clones are kept and a portion is missing. The data contain approximately 150,000 clones, about four fifths of them singletons. This entry belongs to a study of cytomegalovirus exposure and HLA in healthy donors. Findings of the study overall: Follow-up analysis later connected one missense variant in DCLRE1C with trimming of TCR beta V- and J-genes. It was reportedly the case that the classifier diagnosed cytomegalovirus status with high specificity and sensitivity.

The clonotype comes from a male donor in good health and CMV-seropositive. V usage is TRBV4-3 and J usage is TRBJ2-3; possibly TRBD2 for D (5 bases). The source material was PBMCs. The CDR3 reads CASSQDHRMEVTHNTQYF. The CDR3 nucleotides are TGCGCCAGCAGCCAAGATCACCGCATGGAGGTCACACATAATACGCAGTATTTT.